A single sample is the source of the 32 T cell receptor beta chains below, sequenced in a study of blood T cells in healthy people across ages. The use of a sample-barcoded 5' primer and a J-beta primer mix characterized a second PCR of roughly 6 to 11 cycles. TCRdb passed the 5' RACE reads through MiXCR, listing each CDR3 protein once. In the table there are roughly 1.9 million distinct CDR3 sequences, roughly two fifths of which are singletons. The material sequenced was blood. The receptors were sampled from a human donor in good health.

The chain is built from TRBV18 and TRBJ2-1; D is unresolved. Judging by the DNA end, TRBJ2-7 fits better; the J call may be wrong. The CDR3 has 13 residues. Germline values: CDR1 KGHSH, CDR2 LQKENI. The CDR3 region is CASSPNYGYEQYF. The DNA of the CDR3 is TGTGCCAGCTCACCAAATTATGGTTACGAGCAGTACTTC.

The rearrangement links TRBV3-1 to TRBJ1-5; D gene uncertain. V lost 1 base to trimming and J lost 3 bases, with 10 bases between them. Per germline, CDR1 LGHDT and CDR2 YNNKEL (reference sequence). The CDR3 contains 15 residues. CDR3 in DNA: TGTGCCAGCAGCCAAGGTGGGTTGGTCAATCAGCCCCAGCATTTT. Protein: CASSQGGLVNQPQHF. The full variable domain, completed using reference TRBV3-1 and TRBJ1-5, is DTAVSQTPKYLVTQMGNDKSIKCEQNLGHDTMYWYKQDSKKFLKIMFSYNNKELIINETVPNRFSPKSPDKAHLNLHINSLELGDSAVYFCASSQGGLVNQPQHFGDGTRLSIL.

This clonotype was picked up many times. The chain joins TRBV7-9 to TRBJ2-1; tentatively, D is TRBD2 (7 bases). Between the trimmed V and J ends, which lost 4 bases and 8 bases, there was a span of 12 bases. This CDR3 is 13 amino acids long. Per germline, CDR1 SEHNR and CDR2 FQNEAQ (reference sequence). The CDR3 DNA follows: TGTGCCAGCAGCTCTTGGGGGGGCGATGAGCAGTTCTTC. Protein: CASSSWGGDEQFF.

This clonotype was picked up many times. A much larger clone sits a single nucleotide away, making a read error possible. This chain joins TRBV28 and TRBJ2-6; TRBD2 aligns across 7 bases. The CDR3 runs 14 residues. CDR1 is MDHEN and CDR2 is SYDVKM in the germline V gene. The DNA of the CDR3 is TGTGCCAGCAGTAGACTAGCCGGGGCCAACGTCCGGACTTTC. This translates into CASSRLAGANVRTF.

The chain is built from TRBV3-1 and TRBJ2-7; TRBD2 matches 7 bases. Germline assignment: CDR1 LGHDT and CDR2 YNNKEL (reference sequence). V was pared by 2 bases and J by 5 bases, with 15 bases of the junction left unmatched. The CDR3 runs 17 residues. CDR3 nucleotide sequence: TGTGCCAGCAGCCAATCACGGGGGGTGCGGACGGTGGACGAGCAGTACTTC. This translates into CASSQSRGVRTVDEQYF.

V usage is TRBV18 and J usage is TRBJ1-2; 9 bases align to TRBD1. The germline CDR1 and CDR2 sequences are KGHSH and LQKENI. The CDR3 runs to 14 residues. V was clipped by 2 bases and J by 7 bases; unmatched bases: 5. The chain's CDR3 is CASSPGTGNRGYTF. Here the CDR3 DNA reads TGTGCCAGCTCACCAGGGACAGGGAACCGTGGCTACACCTTC.

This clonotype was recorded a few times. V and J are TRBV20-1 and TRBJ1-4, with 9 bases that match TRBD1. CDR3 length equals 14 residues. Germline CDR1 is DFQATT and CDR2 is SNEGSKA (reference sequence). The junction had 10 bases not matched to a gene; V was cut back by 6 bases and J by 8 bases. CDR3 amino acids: CSASSGTGQEKLFF. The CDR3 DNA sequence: TGCAGTGCCTCATCCGGGACAGGGCAGGAAAAACTGTTTTTT.

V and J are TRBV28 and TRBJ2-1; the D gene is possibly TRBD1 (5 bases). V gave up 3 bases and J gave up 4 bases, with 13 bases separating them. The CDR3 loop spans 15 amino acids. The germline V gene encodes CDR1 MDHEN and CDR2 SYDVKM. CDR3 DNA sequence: TGTGCCAGCAGTTTCAGACAGAACGTATACAATGAGCAGTTCTTC. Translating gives CASSFRQNVYNEQFF.

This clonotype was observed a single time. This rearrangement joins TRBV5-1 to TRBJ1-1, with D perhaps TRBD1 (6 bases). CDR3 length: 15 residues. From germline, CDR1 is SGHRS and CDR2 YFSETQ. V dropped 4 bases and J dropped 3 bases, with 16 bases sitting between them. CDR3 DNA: TGCGCCAGCAGCCCTGACGGACAGCCACACACTGAAGCTTTCTTT. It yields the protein CASSPDGQPHTEAFF.

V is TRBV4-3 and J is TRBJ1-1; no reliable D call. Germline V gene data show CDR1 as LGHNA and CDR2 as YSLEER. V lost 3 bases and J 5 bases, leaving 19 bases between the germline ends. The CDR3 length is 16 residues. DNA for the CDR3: TGCGCCAGCAGCCAGAGATTGCACAGCCAAGGGACTGAAGCTTTCTTT. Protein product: CASSQRLHSQGTEAFF.

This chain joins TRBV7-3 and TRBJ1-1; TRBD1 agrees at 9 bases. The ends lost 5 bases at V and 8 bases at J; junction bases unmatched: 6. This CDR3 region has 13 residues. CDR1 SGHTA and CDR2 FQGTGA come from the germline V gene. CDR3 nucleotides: TGTGCCAGCAGCGAAACCGGGACAGGGGAAGCTTTCTTT. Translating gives CASSETGTGEAFF. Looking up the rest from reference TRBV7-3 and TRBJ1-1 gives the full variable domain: GAGVSQTPSNKVTEKGKYVELRCDPISGHTALYWYRQSLGQGPEFLIYFQGTGAADDSGLPNDRFFAVRPEGSVSTLKIQRTERGDSAVYLCASSETGTGEAFFGQGTRLTVV.

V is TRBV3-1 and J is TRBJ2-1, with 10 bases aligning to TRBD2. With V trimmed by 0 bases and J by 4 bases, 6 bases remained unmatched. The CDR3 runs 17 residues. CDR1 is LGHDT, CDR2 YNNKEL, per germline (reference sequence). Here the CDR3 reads CASSQDLGSGGYNEQFF. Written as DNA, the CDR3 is TGTGCCAGCAGCCAAGATCTCGGTAGCGGGGGGTACAATGAGCAGTTCTTC.

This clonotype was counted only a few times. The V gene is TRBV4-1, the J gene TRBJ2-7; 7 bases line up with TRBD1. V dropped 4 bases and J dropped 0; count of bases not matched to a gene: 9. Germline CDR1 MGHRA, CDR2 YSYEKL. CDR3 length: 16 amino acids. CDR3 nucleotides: TGCGCCAGCAGCCCCCGGACAGGATTAAGCTCCTACGAGCAGTACTTC. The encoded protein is CASSPRTGLSSYEQYF.

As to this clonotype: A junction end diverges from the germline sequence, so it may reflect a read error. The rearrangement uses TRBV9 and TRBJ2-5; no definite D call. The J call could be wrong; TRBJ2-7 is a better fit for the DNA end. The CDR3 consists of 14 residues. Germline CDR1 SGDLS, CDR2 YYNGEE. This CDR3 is CAGSPFQDLYEQYF. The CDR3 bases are TGTGCCGGCAGCCCCTTTCAGGACCTCTACGAGCAGTACTTC.

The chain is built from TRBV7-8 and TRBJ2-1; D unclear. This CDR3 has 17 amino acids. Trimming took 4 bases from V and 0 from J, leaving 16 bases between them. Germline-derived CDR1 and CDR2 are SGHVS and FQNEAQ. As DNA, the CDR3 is TGTGCCAGCAGCTCGGTAAACTCCCTCGGCTCCTACAATGAGCAGTTCTTC. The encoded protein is CASSSVNSLGSYNEQFF.

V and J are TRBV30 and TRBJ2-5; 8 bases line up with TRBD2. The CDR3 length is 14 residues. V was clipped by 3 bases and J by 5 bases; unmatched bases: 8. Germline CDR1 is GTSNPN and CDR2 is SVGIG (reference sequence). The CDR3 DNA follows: TGTGCCTGGAGCCGTAGCGGGAAGTTGGAGACCCAGTACTTC. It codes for CAWSRSGKLETQYF.

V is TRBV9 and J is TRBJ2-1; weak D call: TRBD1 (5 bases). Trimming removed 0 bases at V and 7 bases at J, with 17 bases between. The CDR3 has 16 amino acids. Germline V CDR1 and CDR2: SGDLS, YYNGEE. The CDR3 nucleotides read TGTGCCAGCAGCGTAGGCCCCACGGCAGGGCGGAATGAGCAGTTCTTC. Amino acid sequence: CASSVGPTAGRNEQFF.

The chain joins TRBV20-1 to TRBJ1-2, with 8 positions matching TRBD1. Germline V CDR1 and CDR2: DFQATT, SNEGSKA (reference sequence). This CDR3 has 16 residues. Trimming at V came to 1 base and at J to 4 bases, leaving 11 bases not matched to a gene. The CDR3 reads CSARGAGQGGGYGYTF. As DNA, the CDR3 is TGCAGTGCTAGAGGAGCTGGACAGGGAGGAGGCTATGGCTACACCTTC.

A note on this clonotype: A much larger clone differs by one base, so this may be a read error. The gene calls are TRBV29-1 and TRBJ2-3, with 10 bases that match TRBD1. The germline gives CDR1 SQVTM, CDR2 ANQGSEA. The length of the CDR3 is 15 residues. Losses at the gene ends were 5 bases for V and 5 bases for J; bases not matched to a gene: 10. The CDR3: CSVMFRDRGVDTQYF. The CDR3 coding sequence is TGCAGCGTTATGTTCCGGGACAGGGGTGTAGATACGCAGTATTTT.

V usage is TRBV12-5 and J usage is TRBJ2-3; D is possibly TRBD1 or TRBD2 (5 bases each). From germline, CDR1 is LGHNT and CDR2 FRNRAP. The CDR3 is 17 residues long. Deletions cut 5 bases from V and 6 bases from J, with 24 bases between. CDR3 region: CASGPGTDASLVDTQYF. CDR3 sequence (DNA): TGTGCTAGTGGTCCCGGGACGGACGCATCCCTGGTGGATACGCAGTATTTT.

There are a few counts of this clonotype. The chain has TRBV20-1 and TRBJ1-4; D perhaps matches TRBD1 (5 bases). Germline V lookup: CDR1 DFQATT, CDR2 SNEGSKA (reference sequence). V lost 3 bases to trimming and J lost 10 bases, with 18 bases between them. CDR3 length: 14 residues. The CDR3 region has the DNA TGCAGTGCTAGGGAAGGGCAAGGGGCAGCAAAACTGTTTTTT. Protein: CSAREGQGAAKLFF.

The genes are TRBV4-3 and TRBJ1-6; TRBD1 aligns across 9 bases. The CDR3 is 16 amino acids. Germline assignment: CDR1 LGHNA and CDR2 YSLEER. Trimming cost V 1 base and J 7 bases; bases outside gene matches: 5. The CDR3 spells CASSQVPGTGNSPLHF. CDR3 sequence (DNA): TGCGCCAGCAGCCAAGTACCCGGGACAGGGAATTCACCCCTCCACTTT.

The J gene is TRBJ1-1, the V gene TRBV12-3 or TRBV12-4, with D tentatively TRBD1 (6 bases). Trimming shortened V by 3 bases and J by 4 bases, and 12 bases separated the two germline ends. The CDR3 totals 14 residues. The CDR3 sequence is CASSLGAGVTEAFF. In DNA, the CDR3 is TGTGCCAGCAGTTTGGGGGCGGGGGTCACTGAAGCTTTCTTT.

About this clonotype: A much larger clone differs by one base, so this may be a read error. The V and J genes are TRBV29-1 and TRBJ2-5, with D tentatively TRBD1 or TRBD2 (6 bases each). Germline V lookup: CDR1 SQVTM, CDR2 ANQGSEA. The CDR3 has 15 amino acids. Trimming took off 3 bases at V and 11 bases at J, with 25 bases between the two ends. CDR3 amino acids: CSVESEGGNSVEQYF. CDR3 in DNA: TGCAGCGTTGAGAGCGAGGGGGGTAATTCGGTTGAGCAGTACTTC.

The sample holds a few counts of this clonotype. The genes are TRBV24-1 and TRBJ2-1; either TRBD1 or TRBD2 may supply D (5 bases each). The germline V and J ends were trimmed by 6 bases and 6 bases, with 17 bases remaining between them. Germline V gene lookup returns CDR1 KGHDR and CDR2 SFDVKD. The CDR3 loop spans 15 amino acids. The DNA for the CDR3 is TGTGCCACCAGTTCTCCGGGGCGCGTCGGCAATGAGCAGTTCTTC. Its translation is CATSSPGRVGNEQFF.

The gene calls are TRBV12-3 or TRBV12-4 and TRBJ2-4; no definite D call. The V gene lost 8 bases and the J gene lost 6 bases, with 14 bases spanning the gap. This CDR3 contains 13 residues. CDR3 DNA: TGTGCCAGCGCCCCAGGTGGATCAAACATTCAGTACTTC. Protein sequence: CASAPGGSNIQYF.

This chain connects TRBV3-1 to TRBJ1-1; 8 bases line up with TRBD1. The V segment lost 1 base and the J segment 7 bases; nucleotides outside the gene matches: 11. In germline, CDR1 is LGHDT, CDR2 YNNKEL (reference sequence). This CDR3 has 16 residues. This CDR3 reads CASSQGRGRYVREAFF. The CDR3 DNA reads TGTGCCAGCAGCCAAGGCAGGGGGCGATATGTCCGTGAAGCTTTCTTT.

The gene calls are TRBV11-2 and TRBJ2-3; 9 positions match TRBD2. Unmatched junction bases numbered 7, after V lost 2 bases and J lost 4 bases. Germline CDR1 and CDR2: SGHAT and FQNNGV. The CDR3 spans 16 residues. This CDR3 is CASSLFSSGASDTQYF. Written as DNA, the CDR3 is TGTGCCAGCAGCTTATTTTCTAGCGGGGCATCAGATACGCAGTATTTT.

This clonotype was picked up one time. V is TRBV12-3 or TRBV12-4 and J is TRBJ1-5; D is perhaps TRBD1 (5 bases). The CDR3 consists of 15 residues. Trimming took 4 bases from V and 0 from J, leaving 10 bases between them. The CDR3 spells CASSSRDLSNQPQHF. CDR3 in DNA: TGTGCCAGCAGTTCCCGGGACCTTAGCAATCAGCCCCAGCATTTT.

CDR3 bases: TGCGCCAGCAGCTTGGAGGAGGGGGCGAGGACTGAAGCTTTCTTT. Amino acid sequence: CASSLEEGARTEAFF. The chain joins TRBV5-1 to TRBJ1-1; 7 nucleotides match TRBD1. The trim removed 0 bases at V and 5 bases at J, leaving 7 bases unmatched. The length of the CDR3 is 15 residues. Germline V gene data show CDR1 as SGHRS and CDR2 as YFSETQ.

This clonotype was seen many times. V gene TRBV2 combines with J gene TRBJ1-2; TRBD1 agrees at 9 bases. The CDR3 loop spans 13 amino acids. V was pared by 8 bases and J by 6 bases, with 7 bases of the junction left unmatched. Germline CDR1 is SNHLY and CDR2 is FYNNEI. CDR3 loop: CASGRDRVDGYTF. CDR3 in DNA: TGTGCCAGCGGTAGGGACAGGGTTGATGGCTACACCTTC.

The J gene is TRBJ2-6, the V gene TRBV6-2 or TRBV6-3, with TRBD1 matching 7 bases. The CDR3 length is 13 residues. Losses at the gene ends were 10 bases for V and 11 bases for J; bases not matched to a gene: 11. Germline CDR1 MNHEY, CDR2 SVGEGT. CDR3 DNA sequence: TGTGCCAACTCCGGGACAGAAGACTACGTCCTGACTTTC. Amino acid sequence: CANSGTEDYVLTF.